The entry below gives a single T cell receptor beta chain sequence along with its context. The data are from a study of blood T cell repertoires in COVID-19. The overall study: Samples of COVID-19 (acute and convalescent) were obtained from the United States, Italy and Spain. In each case, the material was cDNA or gDNA derived from T cells, B-cell-depleted T cells, or PBMCs.

In the original analysis: Nucleated cell counts were estimated from reference gene primer amplification. Assay used: immunoSEQ multiplex PCR; TCRdb lists only in-frame clones, some missing. Clonal size and the V and J genes are those of that table, whereas D and trimming came from the DNA. The profile covers about 150,000 clones, with roughly four fifths appearing a single time and around 15% taken by the ten largest. Germline trimming cut 6 bases from V and 7 bases from J; bases unmatched to any gene: 8. Germline values: CDR1 SQVTM, CDR2 ANQGSEA. The CDR3 runs to 13 residues. Sequenced input: peripheral blood. The receptor comes from a human donor with acute or convalescent COVID-19. The donor label of this sample is uncertain. The chain uses TRBV29-1 and TRBJ2-5; 10 bases agree with TRBD1. This chain's CDR3 is CSVDDRGPWTQYF. In DNA form, the CDR3 reads TGCAGCGTGGACGACAGGGGGCCGTGGACCCAGTACTTC.